These T cell receptor beta chains were read from a single sample in a study of blood T cell repertoires in COVID-19. TCRdb's copy holds only in-frame clones and misses some; the assay was immunoSEQ multiplex PCR. The sample comprises 350,000 or so clones, 70% to 90% of which are singletons, and 1.5% to 2% rests with the top ten. The sequenced sample was peripheral blood. These receptors came from a woman in her 30s with COVID-19, enrolled during active disease. Both conserved end residues are part of each CDR3. Only some rows state a clone size, as once, few, many or a class for expanded clones.

v_call	clone_size	j_call	cdr3_aa
TRBV7-9	-	TRBJ2-6	CASSLSGAGANVLTF
TRBV27	-	TRBJ1-1	CASTPFSGDTEAFF
TRBV7-9	-	TRBJ1-2	CASSAGFLYGYTF
TRBV2	-	TRBJ1-1	CASSETQSLTEAFF
TRBV7-3	-	TRBJ2-7	CASSPGQGFIHEQYF
TRBV2	-	TRBJ1-5	CASRRLETAGGPQHF
TRBV7-9	-	TRBJ1-1	CASSLSGQVEAFF
TRBV2	-	TRBJ1-6	CASSEEWTGYSPLHF
TRBV28	-	TRBJ1-1	CASSSNWLNTEAFF
TRBV28	-	TRBJ1-5	CAIMTGGNSNQPQHF
TRBV7-9	-	TRBJ2-3	CASSLVPSGGDTQYF
TRBV14	-	TRBJ2-1	CASSQTYYNEQFF
TRBV6-1	-	TRBJ1-2	CASSETGPTNYGYTF
TRBV6-5	-	TRBJ2-5	CASSSPGRGKETQYF
TRBV18	few	TRBJ2-3	CASSPSQRTDTQYF
TRBV5-4	-	TRBJ2-5	CASSPTSDEETQYF
TRBV24-1	few	TRBJ1-1	CATRGQIDTEAFF
TRBV7-2	-	TRBJ1-2	CASSSRSGLGYTF
TRBV11-3	-	TRBJ2-7	CASSLSGSYEQYF
TRBV19	-	TRBJ1-4	CATIQGFGEKLFF
TRBV10-1	-	TRBJ2-5	CASSESGGLMQETQYF
TRBV28	-	TRBJ1-5	CASSFRGGDQPQHF
TRBV2	-	TRBJ2-1	CASSDVILAGGFNEQFF
TRBV5-1	-	TRBJ2-3	CASSLEGVISTDTQYF
TRBV7-2	-	TRBJ2-5	CASSLARPAETQYF
TRBV7-2	-	TRBJ1-5	CASSFSLTTGDQHF
TRBV12-3/TRBV12-4	-	TRBJ1-1	CASNRGWTEAFF
TRBV11-2	-	TRBJ2-3	CASSAGGGPSTDTQYF